This T cell receptor (beta chain) was sequenced in a study of T cells in Graves' hyperthyroidism and ophthalmopathy. This clonotype was observed many times. The germline V gene encodes CDR1 GTSNPN and CDR2 SVGIG (reference sequence). Trimming removed 3 bases at V and 10 bases at J, with 15 bases between. The length of the CDR3 is 12 residues. Researchers took RNA transcripts and amplified the TCR beta CDR3 regions from them. First-round RT-PCR targeting the TCR CDR3 was performed with the HTBI primer set. One entry per CDR3 protein results from TCRdb running MiXCR on the multiplex PCR reads. Found here are under 350,000 distinct CDR3 sequences, 18% of them singletons; the top ten hold around 47%. Researchers defined stable Graves' hyperthyroidism as no ophthalmopathy progression within 18 months. Aged 18 to 65, the patients had hyperthyroidism that was newly diagnosed and had lasted under 2 months. It was approximately 9.4 ml of fresh peripheral blood that supplied the PBMCs.

The sample taken for sequencing was blood. V usage is TRBV30 and J usage is TRBJ1-1; D not resolved. This sequence was found in a woman aged 50 to 60 with Graves' hyperthyroidism. CDR3: CAWRRTLPGAFF. The CDR3 coding sequence is TGTGCCTGGAGGCGAACCCTTCCGGGAGCTTTCTTT.